This passage covers 15 T cell receptor beta chains from one sample sequenced in a study of Ad26.COV2.S vaccination and SARS-CoV-2 variants. Assay used: immunoSEQ multiplex PCR; TCRdb lists only in-frame clones, some missing. The sample shows fewer than 800,000 clones, about 89% of them seen only once. As for treatment: roughly 18 received Ad26.COV2.S at low or high dose, single or two shots; 5 received placebo; per-sample allocation not given. On day 63 after the first injection, vaccine and placebo recipients gave samples. The sequencing used peripheral blood, collected in a trial of Ad26.COV2.S vaccine versus placebo. The receptors stem from a person between 18 and 65 years old who received the Ad26.COV2.S COVID-19 vaccine or a placebo.

The chain has TRBV7-9 and TRBJ2-7, with 7 bases that match TRBD1. From germline, CDR1 is SEHNR and CDR2 FQNEAQ (reference sequence). CDR3 length: 13 residues. Trimming at V came to 6 bases and at J to 6 bases, leaving 8 bases not matched to a gene. The CDR3, as DNA: TGTGCCAGCAGTTCGACAGGGAAGGGCGAGCAGTACTTC. Residues: CASSSTGKGEQYF.

This chain links TRBV7-2 with TRBJ2-3, with D hard to call. This CDR3 spans 16 amino acids. Trimming pared 5 bases from V and 2 bases from J, leaving 17 bases between. CDR1 and CDR2 from the germline V gene are SGHTA and FQGNSA. The CDR3 DNA reads TGTGCCAGCAGCCCCCGGGTCCGGGCCCTCACAGATACGCAGTATTTT. Its translation: CASSPRVRALTDTQYF.

This sequence joins TRBV12-5 and TRBJ2-5; a weak D match, TRBD1 (5 bases). The CDR3 is 13 amino acids. Germline V lookup: CDR1 LGHNT, CDR2 FRNRAP. Deletions cut 7 bases from V and 4 bases from J, with 13 bases between. CDR3 protein: CASATRQRETQYF. The CDR3 nucleotides are TGTGCTAGTGCCACGCGACAGCGAGAGACCCAGTACTTC.

There are a few counts of this clone. The chain's CDR3 is CASSSGQGNTIYF. The CDR3 DNA reads as TGTGCCAGCAGCTCGGGACAGGGAAACACCATATATTTT. This chain joins TRBV5-4 and TRBJ1-3; TRBD1 matches at 7 bases. Looked up from germline, CDR1 is SGHNT and CDR2 is YYREEE (reference sequence). With V trimmed by 3 bases and J by 4 bases, 1 base remained unmatched. The CDR3 runs 13 residues.

Remarks on this clone: The sample holds other DNA sequences that translate to the same CDR3. The rearrangement links TRBV29-1 to TRBJ2-7; 11 bases map to TRBD2. Germline CDR1 reads SQVTM; CDR2 reads ANQGSEA. V was pared by 4 bases and J by 3 bases, with 5 bases of the junction left unmatched. The CDR3 has 14 amino acids. CDR3 nucleotide sequence: TGCAGCGTTGCTAAGGGGACTAGCGGCTACGAGCAGTACTTC. Protein sequence: CSVAKGTSGYEQYF.

V and J are TRBV7-2 and TRBJ1-1; D perhaps matches TRBD1 (5 bases). V was cut by 5 bases and J by 0 bases, with 13 bases left in between. CDR1 is SGHTA, CDR2 FQGNSA, per germline. The CDR3 runs 15 residues. The CDR3 sequence is CASSPRQFMNTEAFF. The CDR3 DNA reads TGTGCCAGCAGCCCCAGACAGTTCATGAACACTGAAGCTTTCTTT.

This sequence joins TRBV11-2 and TRBJ2-5, with no clear D. V lost 1 base to trimming and J lost 0 bases, with 12 bases between them. Germline values: CDR1 SGHAT, CDR2 FQNNGV. The CDR3 sequence is 16 residues long. CDR3 protein: CASSLVSSVYQETQYF. Here the CDR3 DNA reads TGTGCCAGCAGCTTAGTTAGTTCGGTTTACCAAGAGACCCAGTACTTC. The full variable domain, its missing parts supplied by reference TRBV11-2 and TRBJ2-5, is EAGVAQSPRYKIIEKRQSVAFWCNPISGHATLYWYQQILGQGPKLLIQFQNNGVVDDSQLPKDRFSAERLKGVDSTLKIQPAKLEDSAVYLCASSLVSSVYQETQYFGPGTRLLVL.

The chain carries TRBV18 and TRBJ1-6, with D perhaps matching TRBD1 (6 bases). Germline CDR1 KGHSH, CDR2 LQKENI. Trimming removed 6 bases at V and 7 bases at J, with 13 bases between. The CDR3 totals 14 residues. The CDR3 DNA is TGTGCCAGCTCCGGGAGAGGGGGAAATTCACCCCTCCACTTT. Residues: CASSGRGGNSPLHF. The complete variable domain, with remaining parts taken from reference TRBV18 and TRBJ1-6, reads NAGVMQNPRHLVRRRGQEARLRCSPMKGHSHVYWYRQLPEEGLKFMVYLQKENIIDESGMPKERFSAEFPKEGPSILRIQQVVRGDSAAYFCASSGRGGNSPLHFGNGTRLTVT.

The chain joins TRBV30 to TRBJ1-6; D unclear. The germline gives CDR1 GTSNPN, CDR2 SVGIG (reference sequence). The CDR3 contains 11 residues. The ends were cut back, 1 base at V and 8 bases at J, with 3 bases in the middle. CDR3 bases: TGTGCCTGGAGTGATTATTCACCCCTCCACTTT. It specifies CAWSDYSPLHF.

The chain has TRBV4-3 and TRBJ1-2; D gene ambiguous. V lost 0 bases to trimming and J lost 3 bases, with 14 bases between them. There are 16 residues in the CDR3. The germline V gene encodes CDR1 LGHNA and CDR2 YSLEER. CDR3 nucleotide sequence: TGCGCCAGCAGCCAAGATAAAAGGCCGGGCTACTATGGCTACACCTTC. Its translation: CASSQDKRPGYYGYTF.

The chain uses TRBV20-1 and TRBJ2-1; TRBD2 is a possible D gene (5 bases). Germline CDR1 DFQATT, CDR2 SNEGSKA (reference sequence). Trimming took off 3 bases at V and 2 bases at J, with 14 bases between the two ends. The CDR3 contains 15 residues. CDR3 residues: CSASEGGSAYNEQFF. For the CDR3, the DNA is TGCAGTGCTAGTGAAGGCGGGTCCGCCTACAATGAGCAGTTCTTC.

The chain is built from TRBV19 and TRBJ2-7; 12 bases line up with TRBD2. The CDR3 is 14 amino acids. Trimming removed 6 bases from V and 4 bases from J; junction bases left unmatched: 4. CDR1 and CDR2 from the germline V gene are LNHDA and SQIVND (reference sequence). CDR3 DNA sequence: TGTGCCAGTAGCGCCGGGACTAGCGGGTACGAGCAGTACTTC. It codes for CASSAGTSGYEQYF.

As to this clone: The same CDR3 also results from other DNA sequences found in this sample. CDR3 sequence reads: CAWSVLDSYQPQHF. The CDR3 region has the DNA TGTGCCTGGAGTGTATTGGACAGCTATCAGCCCCAGCATTTT. The genes are TRBV30 and TRBJ1-5, with TRBD1 as a possible D gene (6 bases). Trimming removed 0 bases at V and 5 bases at J, with 11 bases between. The CDR3 totals 14 residues. Germline values: CDR1 GTSNPN, CDR2 SVGIG (reference sequence).

Only a few counts were recorded for this clone. This sequence joins TRBV2 and TRBJ2-7; TRBD1 matches at 8 bases. With V trimmed by 7 bases and J by 2 bases, 7 bases remained unmatched. Germline loops: CDR1 SNHLY, CDR2 FYNNEI. The CDR3 spans 14 residues. The CDR3 region is CASIAGGIPYEQYF. CDR3 coding DNA: TGTGCCAGCATTGCAGGGGGCATCCCCTACGAGCAGTACTTC.

This chain uses TRBV24-1 with TRBJ1-3, with TRBD1 identical over 8 bases. Germline CDR1 and CDR2: KGHDR and SFDVKD. This CDR3 is built from 15 residues. J gave up 3 bases and V 0 bases, and 0 bases lay outside the gene matches. The CDR3, as DNA: TGTGCCACCAGTGATTTGGGACAGGGTGGAAACACCATATATTTT. It specifies CATSDLGQGGNTIYF.